These 10 T cell receptor beta chains originate from one sample sequenced in a study of cytomegalovirus exposure and HLA in healthy donors. The PCR was carried out with 60 Vbeta primers and 13 Jbeta primers. The repertoire was sequenced with immunoSEQ multiplex PCR; TCRdb's copy has only in-frame clones and lacks some. The sample has over 85,000 clones, more than 70% seen once. Sequencing used PBMCs. The receptors were gathered from a woman aged 60-70 years in good health and CMV-seropositive.

The DNA for the CDR3 is TGTGCCAGTAGGGGGGGGACACAAGAAAACATTCAGTACTTC. The encoded protein is CASRGGTQENIQYF. J is TRBJ2-4 and V is TRBV19, with D perhaps TRBD2 (7 bases). The length of the CDR3 is 14 residues. V lost 6 bases and J lost 5, with 14 bases in between. Looked up from germline, CDR1 is LNHDA and CDR2 is SQIVND (reference sequence).

V usage is TRBV6-1 and J usage is TRBJ2-7; 14 nucleotides match TRBD2. The germline V gene has CDR1 MNHNS and CDR2 SASEGT. With 3 bases clipped from V and 6 bases from J, the junction kept 10 bases outside the gene matches. The CDR3 is 17 residues long. The CDR3 nucleotides are TGTGCCAGCAGTGAGGTGGGGGGACTAGCGGGAGTTGGCGAGCAGTACTTC. Amino acids: CASSEVGGLAGVGEQYF.

CDR3 sequence: CASSFGVNTGELFF. The CDR3 DNA reads as TGTGCCAGCAGCTTTGGAGTAAACACCGGGGAGCTGTTTTTT. The gene calls are TRBV7-9 and TRBJ2-2; unclear D gene. The CDR3 contains 14 residues. The germline V gene encodes CDR1 SEHNR and CDR2 FQNEAQ (reference sequence). Trimming removed 3 bases at V and 2 bases at J, with 7 bases between.

The chain employs TRBV11-2 and TRBJ2-7, with 9 bases fitting TRBD2. The CDR3 runs to 13 residues. Germline CDR1 SGHAT, CDR2 FQNNGV. V was clipped by 0 bases and J by 9 bases; unmatched bases: 3. The chain's CDR3 is CASSLEASGMQYF. The CDR3 coding sequence is TGTGCCAGCAGCTTAGAGGCTAGCGGGATGCAGTACTTC.

The CDR3: CASSTHNTDTQYF. DNA for the CDR3: TGTGCCAGCAGCACACATAACACAGATACGCAGTATTTT. V and J are TRBV11-2 and TRBJ2-3, with unresolved D. Germline CDR1 and CDR2: SGHAT and FQNNGV. The CDR3 is 13 residues long. The V gene lost 5 bases and the J gene lost 2 bases, with 8 bases spanning the gap. Full variable domain (outside the CDR3, taken from reference TRBV11-2 and TRBJ2-3): EAGVAQSPRYKIIEKRQSVAFWCNPISGHATLYWYQQILGQGPKLLIQFQNNGVVDDSQLPKDRFSAERLKGVDSTLKIQPAKLEDSAVYLCASSTHNTDTQYFGPGTRLTVL.

The chain links TRBV28 to TRBJ2-7; TRBD2 matches 11 bases. The CDR3 extends over 15 amino acids. From germline, CDR1 is MDHEN and CDR2 SYDVKM. Trimming removed 0 bases from V and 2 bases from J; junction bases left unmatched: 0. CDR3 in DNA: TGTGCCAGCAGTTTATGGACTAGCGGGACCTACGAGCAGTACTTC. It is translated as CASSLWTSGTYEQYF.

The rearrangement uses TRBV6-1 and TRBJ2-7; D is perhaps TRBD2 (5 bases). V was pared by 2 bases and J by 3 bases, with 20 bases between. This CDR3 is 17 amino acids long. Germline V gene data show CDR1 as MNHNS and CDR2 as SASEGT. The CDR3 sequence: CASSESGKISPLYEQYF. As DNA, the CDR3 is TGTGCCAGCAGTGAATCGGGGAAAATCAGCCCCCTCTACGAGCAGTACTTC.

The V and J genes are TRBV5-3 and TRBJ2-7; 10 positions match TRBD1. TRBV5-3 is noted as an ORF with a role that remains uncertain. This CDR3 has 15 residues. V shed 4 bases and J 5 bases; nucleotides not matched to a gene: 9. CDR3 protein: CARSPKGQGTHEQYF. The CDR3 bases are TGTGCCAGAAGCCCCAAGGGACAGGGGACCCACGAGCAGTACTTC.

V gene TRBV13 combines with J gene TRBJ2-1; 7 bases agree with TRBD2. CDR3 length equals 15 residues. Trimming cost V 7 bases and J 3 bases; bases outside gene matches: 9. The V gene's germline CDR1 is PRHDT and CDR2 FYEKMQ (reference sequence). In DNA, the CDR3 is TGTGCCAGCACCCCTCCAGCGGGGATCTACAATGAGCAGTTCTTC. Its protein product is CASTPPAGIYNEQFF. The entire variable domain, with the rest obtained from reference TRBV13 and TRBJ2-1, is as follows: AAGVIQSPRHLIKEKRETATLKCYPIPRHDTVYWYQQGPGQDPQFLISFYEKMQSDKGSIPDRFSAQQFSDYHSELNMSSLELGDSALYFCASTPPAGIYNEQFFGPGTRLTVL.

This clone is a singleton in its sample. The chain recombines TRBV7-2 with TRBJ2-7; TRBD1 matches at 7 bases. Germline CDR1 SGHTA, CDR2 FQGNSA. V lost 5 bases to trimming and J lost 1 base; unmatched junction nucleotides: 8. The CDR3 consists of 15 residues. In DNA form, the CDR3 reads TGTGCCAGCAGCCGACAGGGTTCCAGGTCCTACGAGCAGTACTTC. Protein: CASSRQGSRSYEQYF. Using reference TRBV7-2 and TRBJ2-7 for the parts outside the CDR3, the full variable domain is GAGVSQSPSNKVTEKGKDVELRCDPISGHTALYWYRQSLGQGLEFLIYFQGNSAPDKSGLPSDRFSAERTGGSVSTLTIQRTQQEDSAVYLCASSRQGSRSYEQYFGPGTRLTVT.